The sequence of this T cell receptor beta chain was determined in a study of blood T cells in healthy people across ages. This CDR3 region has 12 residues. V gave up 5 bases and J gave up 15 bases, with 17 bases separating them. Through a sample-barcoded 5' primer and a J-beta primer mix, a second PCR was run for about 6 to 11 cycles. Each CDR3 protein is one row after TCRdb ran MiXCR on the 5' RACE reads. Among over 700,000 distinct CDR3 sequences listed, about 48% were seen once. The TCR was taken from an elderly man in good health. Sequenced input: blood. The chain joins TRBV12-3 or TRBV12-4 to TRBJ2-1, with D possibly matching TRBD2 (6 bases). CDR3 in DNA: TGTGCCAGCAGTCGGGGGAAGCTTCATCGGTTCTTC. Its translation is CASSRGKLHRFF.